This T cell receptor beta chain was recorded in a study of post-analysis software for immune sequencing data. Study at large: Recorded disease courses covered relapsing-remitting, secondary progressive and progressive-relapsing multiple sclerosis. Some patients had no subtype annotation.

Unique-molecular-identifier-tagged TCR beta cDNA libraries were used. TCRdb re-called the PCR reads with MiXCR, one entry per CDR3 protein. The sample holds over 150,000 distinct CDR3 sequences; around 36% are singletons and the top ten take 25% to 35%. Study-level points and caveats: Patients had higher frequencies than controls of about five TRBV segments, including TRBV5-6, TRBV5-1 and TRBV20-1. When compared against controls, multiple sclerosis patients showed significantly lower normalized Chao1 diversity.

With V trimmed by 4 bases and J by 7 bases, 17 bases remained unmatched. This CDR3 has 16 residues. Germline CDR1 SQVTM, CDR2 ANQGSEA. With respect to this clonotype: What it binds is unknown.

This TCR came from a girl between 10 and 17 years old with multiple sclerosis. The V and J genes are TRBV29-1 and TRBJ2-7; TRBD1 agrees at 9 bases. Sequenced here: blood, sampled after autologous hematopoietic stem cell transplantation. The CDR3 loop is CSVGVGGTGILNEQYF. The CDR3 nucleotides read TGCAGCGTTGGGGTCGGAGGGACAGGGATCCTTAATGAGCAGTACTTC.